This TCR beta chain was sequenced for a study of OX40 agonist ivuxolimab in advanced cancers. The data were produced by immunoSEQ multiplex PCR, yet TCRdb's version contains in-frame clones alone and is incomplete. The sample holds roughly 92,000 clones, around 90% seen once. Whole-study results and caveats: Researchers report that CD8+ T cells had, on average, more expanded clones than CD4+.

Regarding this clone: Its target is unknown.

The CDR3 runs to 12 residues. This receptor was obtained from an adult with an advanced solid tumor such as melanoma, head and neck, liver or kidney cancer. V is TRBV21-1 and J is TRBJ2-7. TRBV21-1 is reported as a pseudogene. The source was CD4+ or CD8+ T cells sorted from blood, collected in a trial of the OX40 agonist ivuxolimab. The CDR3 DNA is TGTGCCAGCACCACCTTCTCCTACGAGCAGTACTTC. It is translated as CASTTFSYEQYF.